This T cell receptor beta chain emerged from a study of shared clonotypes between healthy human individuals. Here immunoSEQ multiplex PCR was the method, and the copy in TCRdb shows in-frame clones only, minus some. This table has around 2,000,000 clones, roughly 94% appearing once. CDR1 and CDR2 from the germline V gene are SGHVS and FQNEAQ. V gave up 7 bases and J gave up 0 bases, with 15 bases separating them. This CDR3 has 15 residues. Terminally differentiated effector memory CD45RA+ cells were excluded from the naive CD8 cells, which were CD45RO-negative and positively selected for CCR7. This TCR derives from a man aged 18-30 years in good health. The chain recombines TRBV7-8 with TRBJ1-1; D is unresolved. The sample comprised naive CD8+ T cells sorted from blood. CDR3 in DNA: TGTGCCAGCACCTCAATCCAGGAATTGAACACTGAAGCTTTCTTT. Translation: CASTSIQELNTEAFF.